This TCR beta chain was sequenced during a study of T cell responses to AZD1222 COVID-19 vaccine. Study-wide results and limits: The peak T cell response came first, and repertoires were sampled only after it. Nearly half of unique spike-specific TCRs reportedly avoided B.1.351 and B.1.1.7 mutated regions.

Sequenced by immunoSEQ multiplex PCR; TCRdb stores in-frame clones only, minus some. This sample has around 160,000 clones, with more than 85% found just once. Points on this clone: Its target is unknown.

This receptor was identified in an adult in good health. This material consisted of peripheral blood, taken on day 0 of AZD1222 vaccination.

CDR3 nucleotide sequence: TGTGCCAACAGGGTTATGAACACTGAAGCTTTCTTT. Encoded protein: CANRVMNTEAFF. This chain connects TRBV21-1 to TRBJ1-1. TRBV21-1 is a recognized pseudogene. The CDR3 has 12 residues.